The rows below give T cell receptor beta chains drawn from one sample of a study of shared clonotypes between healthy human individuals. Sequencing used immunoSEQ multiplex PCR; TCRdb keeps in-frame clones, though not all of them. The table shows roughly 1,000,000 clones, with 75% to 80% occurring only once. Sequenced sample: memory CD4+ T cells from PBMCs. The receptors come from a man between 18 and 35 years old in good health. Some clones in this sample may be carry-over from other donors' samples. Both conserved end residues are trimmed from each CDR3. The order of the fields is CDR3 length, V gene, J gene, CDR3 protein.

length: 13
V: TRBV25-1
J: TRBJ1-3
CDR3: ASSDQVGPGNTIY

length: 14
V: TRBV11-2
J: TRBJ2-5
CDR3: ASSLGAGGLQETQY

length: 10
V: TRBV28
J: TRBJ2-7
CDR3: ASSFGAYEQY

length: 13
V: TRBV11-2
J: TRBJ2-1
CDR3: ASSFLGPNRGEQF

length: 12
V: TRBV13
J: TRBJ2-3
CDR3: ASRTSGIGDTQY

length: 10
V: TRBV5-4
J: TRBJ1-1
CDR3: ASRKGNTEAF

length: 6
V: TRBV29-1
J: TRBJ2-1
CDR3: SVNEQF

length: 13
V: TRBV15
J: TRBJ2-2
CDR3: ATSRVAGAGGELF

length: 15
V: TRBV9
J: TRBJ2-7
CDR3: ASSVGSGPDANYEQY

length: 11
V: TRBV7-2
J: TRBJ2-3
CDR3: ASSLPSTDTQY

length: 13
V: TRBV5-1
J: TRBJ2-3
CDR3: ASSLDPSSTDTQY

length: 11
V: TRBV6-1
J: TRBJ2-7
CDR3: ASRASGAYEQY

length: 10
V: TRBV6-1
J: TRBJ1-4
CDR3: ASTTSGSELF

length: 12
V: TRBV27
J: TRBJ2-3
CDR3: ASSWYRGRDTQY

length: 13
V: TRBV9
J: TRBJ2-7
CDR3: ASSVEASGGVEQY

length: 13
V: TRBV5-1
J: TRBJ2-7
CDR3: ASSLAWDSPYEQY

length: 14
V: TRBV19
J: TRBJ2-2
CDR3: ASSTHLAVDAGELF

length: 10
V: TRBV2
J: TRBJ1-2
CDR3: ASSERSLTGT

length: 10
V: TRBV6-6
J: TRBJ1-5
CDR3: ATGESNQPQH